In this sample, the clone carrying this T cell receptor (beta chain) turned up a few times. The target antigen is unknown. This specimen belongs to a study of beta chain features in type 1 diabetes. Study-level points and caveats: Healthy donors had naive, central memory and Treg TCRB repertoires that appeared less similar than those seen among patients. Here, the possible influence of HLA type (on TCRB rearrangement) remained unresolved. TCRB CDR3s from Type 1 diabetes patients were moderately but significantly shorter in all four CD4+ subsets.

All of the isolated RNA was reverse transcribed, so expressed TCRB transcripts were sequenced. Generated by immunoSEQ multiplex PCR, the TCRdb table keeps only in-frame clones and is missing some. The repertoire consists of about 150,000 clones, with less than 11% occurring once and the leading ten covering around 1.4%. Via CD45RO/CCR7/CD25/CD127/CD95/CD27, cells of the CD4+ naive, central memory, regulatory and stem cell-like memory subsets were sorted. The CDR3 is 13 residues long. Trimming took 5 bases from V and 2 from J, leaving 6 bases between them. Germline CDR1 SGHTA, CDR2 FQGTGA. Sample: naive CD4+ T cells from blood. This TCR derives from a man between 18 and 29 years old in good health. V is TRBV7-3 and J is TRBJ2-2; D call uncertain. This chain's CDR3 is CASSVINTGELFF. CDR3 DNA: TGTGCCAGCAGCGTTATTAACACCGGGGAGCTGTTTTTT.